These 29 T cell receptor beta chains were all obtained from the same sample, sequenced in a study of naive and memory T cell subsets. A UMI-containing oligonucleotide was joined by 3' ligation to the TCR cDNA template. Ligated cDNA underwent four rounds of PCR with nested alpha and beta constant region primers and SP2. Via MiXCR, TCRdb re-called the UMI-ligation and nested PCR reads, giving one row per CDR3 protein. The profile shows about 26,000 distinct CDR3 sequences, around 5.3% of them singletons. Input material: blood. All receptors come from an adult in good health.

This clonotype showed up just a few times. The V call is TRBV20-1, the J call TRBJ1-1; D gene unclear. The germline CDR1 and CDR2 sequences are DFQATT and SNEGSKA (reference sequence). Deletions cut 4 bases from V and 0 bases from J, with 6 bases between. The CDR3 runs to 12 residues. The CDR3 loop reads CSATQLNTEAFF. The CDR3 DNA follows: TGCAGTGCTACGCAGTTGAACACTGAAGCTTTCTTT.

Many counts were recorded for this clonotype. The chain carries TRBV30 and TRBJ2-7; 9 positions agree with TRBD1. This CDR3 comprises 14 residues. Trimming removed 2 bases from V and 3 bases from J; junction bases left unmatched: 5. Germline-derived CDR1 and CDR2 are GTSNPN and SVGIG (reference sequence). The CDR3 protein is CAWSPGQGYYEQYF. CDR3 sequence (DNA): TGTGCCTGGAGTCCGGGACAGGGTTACTACGAGCAGTACTTC. The variable domain in full, completed from reference TRBV30 and TRBJ2-7, reads SQTIHQWPATLVQPVGSPLSLECTVEGTSNPNLYWYRQAAGRGLQLLFYSVGIGQISSEVPQNLSASRPQDRQFILSSKKLLLSDSGFYLCAWSPGQGYYEQYFGPGTRLTVT.

This clonotype was detected ten times or more. The chain is built from TRBV15 and TRBJ2-7, with 10 bases fitting TRBD2. The J segment lost 0 bases and the V segment lost 5 bases, leaving 4 bases of the junction unmatched. CDR1 LNHNV and CDR2 YYDKDF come from the germline V gene (reference sequence). The CDR3 loop spans 15 amino acids. The CDR3 sequence is CATSFSGGSSYEQYF. DNA of the CDR3: TGTGCCACCAGCTTTAGCGGGGGGAGCTCCTACGAGCAGTACTTC.

In this sample, this clonotype turned up a few times. This rearrangement joins TRBV14 to TRBJ2-3; 7 nucleotides line up with TRBD2. Trimming at V came to 6 bases and at J to 4 bases, leaving 7 bases not matched to a gene. This CDR3 contains 14 residues. Germline CDR1 and CDR2: SGHDN and FVKESK. The CDR3 bases are TGTGCCAGCAGTCGGGCCCGGGAGGCAGATACGCAGTATTTT. This codes for CASSRAREADTQYF.

The chain employs TRBV6-5 and TRBJ2-5; D is perhaps TRBD1 (5 bases). CDR1 is MNHEY and CDR2 is SVGAGI in the germline V gene. The CDR3 has 14 residues. V was trimmed by 0 bases and J by 5 bases, leaving 10 bases between them. The CDR3 protein is CASSYSTAKETQYF. For the CDR3, the DNA is TGTGCCAGCAGTTACTCGACAGCCAAGGAGACCCAGTACTTC.

The chain combines TRBV30 with TRBJ2-4; perhaps TRBD2 as D (6 bases). Germline CDR1 is GTSNPN and CDR2 is SVGIG (reference sequence). The CDR3 has 13 amino acids. The V gene lost 2 bases and the J gene lost 8 bases, with 13 bases spanning the gap. CDR3 nucleotide sequence: TGTGCCTGGAGTCGGGGGTTTATGGACATTCAGTACTTC. Translated: CAWSRGFMDIQYF.

V is TRBV7-9 and J is TRBJ2-7; 10 positions match TRBD1. V gave up 5 bases and J gave up 2 bases; unmatched junction bases: 12. Germline V gene lookup returns CDR1 SEHNR and CDR2 FQNEAQ (reference sequence). The CDR3 has 17 residues. The CDR3 protein is CASSLNPGQGEAYEQYF. The DNA of the CDR3 is TGTGCCAGCAGCCTCAACCCCGGACAGGGGGAGGCCTACGAGCAGTACTTC.

There are many counts of this clonotype. This sequence joins TRBV7-8 and TRBJ2-5; D remains unclear. V gave up 3 bases and J gave up 2 bases, with 13 bases separating them. Germline V gene lookup returns CDR1 SGHVS and CDR2 FQNEAQ. The CDR3 is made up of 15 amino acids. The CDR3: CASSFHRFFQETQYF. In DNA form, the CDR3 reads TGTGCCAGCAGCTTTCACAGATTCTTTCAAGAGACCCAGTACTTC.

This clonotype occurred many times. This chain links TRBV7-9 with TRBJ2-7; the D is unclear. V lost 3 bases and J lost 9, with 15 bases in between. The CDR3 runs to 13 residues. The germline gives CDR1 SEHNR, CDR2 FQNEAQ (reference sequence). CDR3 protein: CASSLAGDGAQYF. The DNA for the CDR3 is TGTGCCAGCAGCTTGGCAGGCGACGGAGCGCAGTACTTC.

This clonotype was recorded at least ten times. The chain couples TRBV6-5 to TRBJ1-1; D unresolved. This CDR3 spans 13 amino acids. Germline V lookup: CDR1 MNHEY, CDR2 SVGAGI. V lost 6 bases and J lost 8, with 16 bases in between. This chain's CDR3 is CASRLDPPSEAFF. CDR3 bases: TGTGCCAGCAGGTTAGATCCGCCGTCCGAAGCTTTCTTT.

At least ten counts were recorded for this clonotype. This chain joins TRBV7-9 and TRBJ1-3; D is perhaps TRBD1 (5 bases). The CDR3 loop spans 18 amino acids. V was trimmed by 4 bases and J by 4 bases, leaving 23 bases between them. In germline, CDR1 is SEHNR, CDR2 FQNEAQ (reference sequence). Written as DNA, the CDR3 is TGTGCCAGCAGCTCCCGAGGCGTAATAGTGGGACCGGGAAACACCATATATTTT. This codes for CASSSRGVIVGPGNTIYF.

At least ten counts were recorded for this clonotype. This chain joins TRBV7-2 and TRBJ1-1, with D uncertain. The CDR3 runs 11 residues. The germline V gene has CDR1 SGHTA and CDR2 FQGNSA. The V end lost 1 base, the J end lost 6 bases, and 3 bases lay between the germline ends. The CDR3: CASSLVPEAFF. The CDR3 DNA sequence: TGTGCCAGCAGCTTAGTACCTGAAGCTTTCTTT.

This clonotype was picked up many times. V is TRBV9 and J is TRBJ1-1, with D unclear. The germline V and J ends were trimmed by 0 bases and 5 bases, with 8 bases remaining between them. Germline-derived CDR1 and CDR2 are SGDLS and YYNGEE. The length of the CDR3 is 13 residues. In DNA, the CDR3 is TGTGCCAGCAGCGTAGGCAGTGCAACTGAAGCTTTCTTT. Amino acid sequence: CASSVGSATEAFF.

This clonotype was counted once. This chain joins TRBV30 and TRBJ2-1, with unresolved D. The germline V gene has CDR1 GTSNPN and CDR2 SVGIG (reference sequence). The germline V and J ends were trimmed by 5 bases and 5 bases, with 4 bases remaining between them. The CDR3 runs 10 residues. Here the CDR3 reads CAWDDNEQFF. For the CDR3, the DNA is TGTGCCTGGGATGACAATGAGCAGTTCTTC.

Many counts were recorded for this clonotype. The rearrangement links TRBV20-1 to TRBJ2-3, with D uncertain. Germline V lookup: CDR1 DFQATT, CDR2 SNEGSKA (reference sequence). V lost 1 base to trimming and J lost 6 bases, with 5 bases between them. This CDR3 is 11 amino acids long. This CDR3 reads CSARGSDTQYF. The CDR3 DNA follows: TGCAGTGCTAGAGGGAGCGATACGCAGTATTTT.

In this sample, this clonotype turned up many times. This rearrangement joins TRBV7-8 to TRBJ1-5; D gene uncertain. From germline, CDR1 is SGHVS and CDR2 FQNEAQ. Trimming removed 5 bases from V and 2 bases from J, with 10 bases in between. There are 14 residues in the CDR3. This CDR3 is CASSLARGNQPQHF. CDR3 DNA sequence: TGTGCCAGCAGCCTGGCCCGGGGCAATCAGCCCCAGCATTTT. The complete variable domain, with remaining parts taken from reference TRBV7-8 and TRBJ1-5, reads GAGVSQSPRYKVAKRGQDVALRCDPISGHVSLFWYQQALGQGPEFLTYFQNEAQLDKSGLPSDRFFAERPEGSVSTLKIQRTQQEDSAVYLCASSLARGNQPQHFGDGTRLSIL.

This clonotype came up many times. This rearrangement joins TRBV12-3 or TRBV12-4 to TRBJ2-2; 14 nucleotides match TRBD2. The CDR3 contains 16 residues. V lost 6 bases to trimming and J lost 8 bases; unmatched junction nucleotides: 8. The chain's CDR3 is CASSPGTSGSRGELFF. The CDR3 DNA is TGTGCCAGCAGCCCTGGGACTAGCGGGAGTCGGGGGGAGCTGTTTTTT.

This clonotype has ten or more counts. The chain is built from TRBV7-2 and TRBJ2-3, with D unresolved. The germline V gene encodes CDR1 SGHTA and CDR2 FQGNSA. The V end was cut by 2 bases, the J end by 1 base, with 7 bases between. The CDR3 sequence is 14 residues long. CDR3 protein: CASSLFPGTDTQYF. The DNA of the CDR3 is TGTGCCAGCAGCTTATTTCCTGGCACAGATACGCAGTATTTT.

This clonotype was seen more than once but under ten times. This rearrangement joins TRBV7-2 to TRBJ1-1; D remains ambiguous. The CDR3 is 17 amino acids. Per germline, CDR1 SGHTA and CDR2 FQGNSA. Trimming shortened V by 5 bases and J by 2 bases, and 21 bases separated the two germline ends. The CDR3 is CASSPGVIPSVNTEAFF. CDR3 coding DNA: TGTGCCAGCAGCCCCGGGGTCATCCCCTCCGTAAACACTGAAGCTTTCTTT.

This clonotype was detected ten times or more. The chain joins TRBV29-1 to TRBJ2-1; D perhaps matches TRBD1 (6 bases). The CDR3 contains 14 residues. The germline V gene has CDR1 SQVTM and CDR2 ANQGSEA. The germline V and J ends were trimmed by 8 bases and 1 base, with 15 bases remaining between them. The CDR3 sequence: CSITGRGSYNEQFF. The CDR3 DNA follows: TGCAGCATTACAGGGCGAGGATCCTACAATGAGCAGTTCTTC.

This clonotype was found many times. The DNA of the CDR3 is TGTGCCAGCACCTCGGGCAGGGACCCCTCCTACGAGCAGTACTTC. This sequence encodes CASTSGRDPSYEQYF. The genes are TRBV11-1 and TRBJ2-7, with D possibly being TRBD1 or TRBD2 (5 bases each). CDR1 and CDR2 from the germline V gene are SGHAT and FQDESV (reference sequence). The CDR3 contains 15 residues. V shed 7 bases and J shed 0 bases, with 16 bases lying between them.

In this sample, this clonotype turned up many times. The J gene is TRBJ2-6, the V gene TRBV6-2 or TRBV6-3, with D possibly TRBD1 on 5 matching bases. The CDR3 spans 15 residues. The germline gives CDR1 MNHEY, CDR2 SVGEGT. V was shortened by 2 bases and J by 1 base, with 6 bases between the two germline ends. As DNA, the CDR3 is TGTGCCAGCAGTTACCGACAGTCTGGGGCCAACGTCCTGACTTTC. Encoded protein: CASSYRQSGANVLTF.

The chain links TRBV7-2 to TRBJ1-5, with no clear D. There are 15 residues in the CDR3. Germline values: CDR1 SGHTA, CDR2 FQGNSA. The V end lost 1 base, the J end lost 2 bases, and 9 bases lay between the germline ends. The CDR3: CASSLVGYGNQPQHF. DNA for the CDR3: TGTGCCAGCAGCTTAGTCGGGTATGGCAATCAGCCCCAGCATTTT.

Only a few counts were recorded for this clonotype. The genes are TRBV3-1 and TRBJ2-5; D is ambiguous. The CDR3 has 13 residues. Per germline, CDR1 LGHDT and CDR2 YNNKEL (reference sequence). The V end lost 1 base, the J end lost 0 bases, and 3 bases lay between the germline ends. CDR3 nucleotides: TGTGCCAGCAGCCAAGCCAACCAAGAGACCCAGTACTTC. This codes for CASSQANQETQYF.

In this sample, this clonotype turned up many times. The chain links TRBV4-1 to TRBJ2-7; no clear D. Per the germline V gene, CDR1 is MGHRA and CDR2 is YSYEKL. V lost 4 bases, J lost 5 bases, and 12 bases lay in between. The CDR3 covers 13 residues. In DNA form, the CDR3 reads TGCGCCAGCAGCCCCCCCGGGCAGAACGAGCAGTACTTC. Its protein is CASSPPGQNEQYF.

At least ten counts were recorded for this clonotype. The V and J genes are TRBV29-1 and TRBJ2-5; TRBD2 is a possible D gene (6 bases). The V and J ends lost 7 bases and 0 bases respectively, with 12 bases between them. The CDR3 consists of 13 residues. Germline V CDR1 and CDR2: SQVTM, ANQGSEA. This CDR3 reads CSGGGANQETQYF. The DNA for the CDR3 is TGCAGCGGGGGAGGAGCTAACCAAGAGACCCAGTACTTC.

This clonotype was seen many times. DNA for the CDR3: TGTGCCAGCAGTTTGGGAGGGCCCTCTGGGGCCAACGTCCTGACTTTC. Translated: CASSLGGPSGANVLTF. This chain connects TRBV28 to TRBJ2-6; the match to TRBD2 covers 7 bases. V gave up 3 bases and J gave up 0 bases; unmatched junction bases: 2. The CDR3 consists of 16 residues. CDR1 is MDHEN and CDR2 is SYDVKM in the germline V gene.

This clonotype was detected many times. V is TRBV25-1 and J is TRBJ1-2; tentative D call: TRBD1 (5 bases). CDR3 size: 15 residues. Trimming shortened V by 1 base and J by 6 bases, and 15 bases separated the two germline ends. Germline V lookup: CDR1 MGHDK, CDR2 SYGVNS. CDR3 nucleotides: TGTGCCAGCAGTGAATCGGGGGTAATGGCGAATGGCTACACCTTC. It codes for CASSESGVMANGYTF.

This clonotype has at least ten counts. The rearrangement joins TRBV27 to TRBJ1-2; D perhaps matches TRBD1 (5 bases). This CDR3 spans 14 amino acids. Germline loops: CDR1 MNHEY, CDR2 SMNVEV (reference sequence). Trimming left V 3 bases short and J 8 bases short, with 16 bases between. The CDR3 reads CASSFGGPGHGYTF. In nucleotides, the CDR3 is TGTGCCAGCAGTTTCGGGGGACCTGGCCACGGCTACACCTTC.